This TCR beta chain was observed in a study of blood T cell repertoires in COVID-19. This clone was counted a few times. This CDR3 contains 15 residues. The junction had 4 bases not matched to a gene; V was cut back by 3 bases and J by 5 bases. Germline V gives CDR1 SGHNT, CDR2 YYREEE (reference sequence). Produced via immunoSEQ multiplex PCR; TCRdb's table is partial and in-frame only. The table has over 90,000 clones, roughly nine tenths seen once. This chain connects TRBV5-4 to TRBJ2-2, with 10 bases matching TRBD1. The TCR originated in a man between 45 and 60 years old with active COVID-19. Sequencing was carried out using peripheral blood. This CDR3 reads CASSSGQGVTGELFF. CDR3 DNA: TGTGCCAGCAGCTCAGGACAGGGGGTAACCGGGGAGCTGTTTTTT.